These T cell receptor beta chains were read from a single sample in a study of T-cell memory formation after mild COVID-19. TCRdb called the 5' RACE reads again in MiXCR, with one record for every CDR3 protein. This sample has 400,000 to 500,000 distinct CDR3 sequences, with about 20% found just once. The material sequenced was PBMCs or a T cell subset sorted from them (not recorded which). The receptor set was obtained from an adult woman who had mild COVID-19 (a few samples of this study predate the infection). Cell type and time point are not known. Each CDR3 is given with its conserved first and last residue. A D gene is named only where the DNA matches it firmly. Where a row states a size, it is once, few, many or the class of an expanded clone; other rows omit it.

cdr3_aa: CASRVAGTGAYEQYF
cdr3_nt: TGTGCCAGCAGAGTTGCCGGGACAGGGGCCTACGAGCAGTACTTC
v_call: TRBV5-6
j_call: TRBJ2-7
d_call: TRBD1
clone_size: NA

cdr3_aa: CASSLASSMRQTLEQETQYF
cdr3_nt: TGTGCCAGCAGCTTAGCGTCTAGTATGAGACAGACCTTAGAACAAGAGACCCAGTACTTC
v_call: TRBV7-6
j_call: TRBJ2-5
d_call: NA
clone_size: few

cdr3_aa: CASSPLGRGTDTQYF
cdr3_nt: TGTGCCAGCAGCCCCTTGGGGAGGGGCACAGATACGCAGTATTTT
v_call: TRBV7-9
j_call: TRBJ2-3
d_call: TRBD2
clone_size: NA

cdr3_aa: CSARDVSRTGNTGELFF
cdr3_nt: TGCAGTGCTAGAGATGTCTCCCGGACAGGGAACACCGGGGAGCTGTTTTTT
v_call: TRBV20-1
j_call: TRBJ2-2
d_call: TRBD1
clone_size: NA

cdr3_aa: CASSLDSSTSLYEQYF
cdr3_nt: TGCGCCAGCAGCTTGGACTCGTCGACCAGCCTCTACGAGCAGTACTTC
v_call: TRBV5-1
j_call: TRBJ2-7
d_call: NA
clone_size: NA

cdr3_aa: CASSPRGGLGNTEAFF
cdr3_nt: TGTGCCAGCAGCCCAAGGGGGGGGCTTGGGAACACTGAAGCTTTCTTT
v_call: TRBV6-1
j_call: TRBJ1-1
d_call: NA
clone_size: NA

cdr3_aa: CASVTGTGVSYEQYF
cdr3_nt: TGTGCCAGTGTTACCGGGACAGGGGTCTCCTACGAGCAGTACTTC
v_call: TRBV25-1
j_call: TRBJ2-7
d_call: TRBD1
clone_size: NA

cdr3_aa: CASSLVGDSRAPQHF
cdr3_nt: TGTGCCAGCAGCTTGGTTGGTGACAGCCGGGCGCCCCAGCATTTT
v_call: TRBV5-5
j_call: TRBJ1-5
d_call: NA
clone_size: NA

cdr3_aa: CASRSGQGGAGELFF
cdr3_nt: TGTGCCAGCAGGTCGGGACAGGGAGGCGCCGGGGAGCTGTTTTTT
v_call: TRBV6-2/TRBV6-3
j_call: TRBJ2-2
d_call: TRBD1
clone_size: once

cdr3_aa: CASSQETGTGIQPQHF
cdr3_nt: TGTGCCAGCAGCCAAGAGACCGGGACAGGGATTCAGCCCCAGCATTTT
v_call: TRBV3-1
j_call: TRBJ1-5
d_call: TRBD1
clone_size: few